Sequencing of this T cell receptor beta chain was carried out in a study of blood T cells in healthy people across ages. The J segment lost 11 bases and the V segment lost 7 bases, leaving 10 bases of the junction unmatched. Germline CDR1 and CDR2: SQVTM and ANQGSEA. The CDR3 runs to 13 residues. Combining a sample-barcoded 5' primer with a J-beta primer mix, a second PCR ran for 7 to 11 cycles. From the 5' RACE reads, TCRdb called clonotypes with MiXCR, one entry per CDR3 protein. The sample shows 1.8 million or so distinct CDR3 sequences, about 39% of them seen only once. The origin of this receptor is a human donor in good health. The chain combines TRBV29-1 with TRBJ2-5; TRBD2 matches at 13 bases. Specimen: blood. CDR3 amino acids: CSAGTSGAPAQYF. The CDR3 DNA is TGCAGCGCCGGGACTAGCGGGGCCCCCGCGCAGTACTTC.